These 31 T cell receptor beta chains were all obtained from the same sample, sequenced in a study of lymphopenia after photon versus proton radiotherapy. TCRdb's copy holds only in-frame clones and misses some; the assay was immunoSEQ multiplex PCR. The sample carries 25,000 to 30,000 clones, 80% to 90% recorded once. The material was peripheral blood, obtained from a patient treated with proton-based radiotherapy. These receptors were collected from a woman aged 55-69 years with cholangiocarcinoma. Some clones in this sample may be carry-over from other donors' samples.

CDR3 amino acids: CASRSSPGGGAAETQYF. The CDR3 DNA reads TGTGCCAGCCGCTCGTCGCCGGGCGGGGGGGCCGCGGAGACCCAGTACTTC. The V and J genes are TRBV5-4 and TRBJ2-5; 9 bases match TRBD2. The V and J ends lost 7 bases and 5 bases, in that order; junction bases with no gene match: 18. The CDR3 runs to 17 residues. Germline V gene data show CDR1 as SGHNT and CDR2 as YYREEE (reference sequence).

The gene calls are TRBV18 and TRBJ1-3; D gene ambiguous. The V gene lost 6 bases and the J gene lost 0 bases, with 12 bases spanning the gap. Germline CDR1 reads KGHSH; CDR2 reads LQKENI. The CDR3 sequence is 15 residues long. DNA for the CDR3: TGTGCCAGCTCGCCTACAGCAAACTCTGGAAACACCATATATTTT. As protein: CASSPTANSGNTIYF.

This chain links TRBV11-2 with TRBJ1-3; 7 positions match TRBD1. The CDR3 has 14 residues. The ends lost 5 bases at V and 4 bases at J; junction bases unmatched: 5. Germline loops: CDR1 SGHAT, CDR2 FQNNGV. CDR3 loop: CASSPGTAGNTIYF. In DNA, the CDR3 is TGTGCCAGCAGCCCCGGGACAGCCGGAAACACCATATATTTT.

V gene TRBV9 combines with J gene TRBJ1-3; D may be TRBD1 (5 bases). Between the trimmed V and J ends, which lost 2 bases and 0 bases, there was a span of 12 bases. The CDR3 has 16 residues. The V gene's germline CDR1 is SGDLS and CDR2 YYNGEE. CDR3 nucleotide sequence: TGTGCCAGCAGCGTGAGAGGGGTCCTCTCTGGAAACACCATATATTTT. Translating it yields CASSVRGVLSGNTIYF. The full variable domain, in which reference TRBV9 and TRBJ1-3 provide the parts outside the CDR3, is DSGVTQTPKHLITATGQRVTLRCSPRSGDLSVYWYQQSLDQGLQFLIQYYNGEERAKGNILERFSAQQFPDLHSELNLSSLELGDSALYFCASSVRGVLSGNTIYFGEGSWLTVV.

The CDR3 DNA reads as TGTGCCAGCAGCTTAGCCGGGGCTACTACTCTTAGCACAGATACGCAGTATTTT. This gives the protein CASSLAGATTLSTDTQYF. The V and J genes are TRBV11-2 and TRBJ2-3; D may be TRBD1 or TRBD2 (5 bases each). Trimming removed 1 base from V and 0 bases from J, with 17 bases in between. This CDR3 contains 18 residues. CDR1 is SGHAT, CDR2 FQNNGV, per germline.

The chain recombines TRBV6-5 with TRBJ2-1; TRBD2 is a possible D gene (5 bases). Trimming shortened V by 7 bases and J by 2 bases, and 15 bases separated the two germline ends. The germline CDR1 and CDR2 sequences are MNHEY and SVGAGI. CDR3 size: 15 residues. CDR3 sequence: CASKGRRGTYNEQFF. The CDR3 bases are TGTGCCAGCAAAGGAAGACGGGGAACCTACAATGAGCAGTTCTTC.

A single count supports this clone. The rearrangement uses TRBV7-2 and TRBJ2-2; D remains ambiguous. Germline V lookup: CDR1 SGHTA, CDR2 FQGNSA. Trimming took off 2 bases at V and 0 bases at J, with 7 bases between the two ends. This CDR3 is built from 15 residues. CDR3 amino acids: CASSLRRSNTGELFF. CDR3 nucleotide sequence: TGTGCCAGCAGCTTAAGACGCTCGAACACCGGGGAGCTGTTTTTT.

The V gene is TRBV4-3, the J gene TRBJ2-5, with D perhaps matching TRBD2 (5 bases). The CDR3 covers 14 residues. V shed 0 bases and J shed 5 bases, with 10 bases lying between them. Germline V lookup: CDR1 LGHNA, CDR2 YSLEER. CDR3 nucleotide sequence: TGCGCCAGCAGCCAAGATCCGGGGTATGAGACCCAGTACTTC. Protein sequence: CASSQDPGYETQYF.

V and J are TRBV7-3 and TRBJ1-3; the D is unclear. V dropped 1 base and J dropped 4 bases, with 14 bases sitting between them. The germline gives CDR1 SGHTA, CDR2 FQGTGA. The CDR3 has 16 amino acids. The CDR3: CASSLNPGRSGNTIYF. CDR3 nucleotide sequence: TGTGCCAGCAGCTTAAATCCTGGTCGCTCAGGAAACACCATATATTTT.

This chain links TRBV27 with TRBJ2-5, with D possibly matching TRBD2 (7 bases). The germline V gene encodes CDR1 MNHEY and CDR2 SMNVEV (reference sequence). The CDR3 has 12 amino acids. Trimming removed 8 bases from V and 2 bases from J, with 9 bases in between. CDR3: CASGRGQETQYF. CDR3 nucleotides: TGTGCCAGCGGGAGGGGGCAAGAGACCCAGTACTTC.

The J gene is TRBJ2-5, the V gene TRBV7-9; tentatively, D is TRBD1 or TRBD2 (5 bases each). Germline V gene sequence: CDR1 SEHNR, CDR2 FQNEAQ (reference sequence). V lost 4 bases and J 5 bases, leaving 14 bases between the germline ends. The length of the CDR3 is 14 residues. The CDR3 here is CASSSEWGSETQYF. The CDR3 region has the DNA TGTGCCAGCAGCTCTGAATGGGGGAGCGAGACCCAGTACTTC.

The V and J genes are TRBV7-9 and TRBJ2-3; D is unclear. Germline V lookup: CDR1 SEHNR, CDR2 FQNEAQ (reference sequence). The CDR3 loop spans 16 amino acids. Trimming cost V 5 bases and J 0 bases, with 15 bases left between them. CDR3 sequence (DNA): TGTGCCAGCAGCCTAGGGCGGTCGGTCAGCACAGATACGCAGTATTTT. Its protein product is CASSLGRSVSTDTQYF.

This chain joins TRBV5-6 and TRBJ2-3; no clear D. The CDR3 runs to 11 residues. V lost 4 bases and J 2 bases, leaving 2 bases between the germline ends. Looked up from germline, CDR1 is SGHDT and CDR2 is YYEEEE. CDR3: CASSVTDTQYF. The CDR3 DNA sequence: TGTGCCAGCAGCGTCACAGATACGCAGTATTTT. The full variable domain, its missing parts supplied by reference TRBV5-6 and TRBJ2-3, is DAGVTQSPTHLIKTRGQQVTLRCSPKSGHDTVSWYQQALGQGPQFIFQYYEEEERQRGNFPDRFSGHQFPNYSSELNVNALLLGDSALYLCASSVTDTQYFGPGTRLTVL.

This chain connects TRBV7-6 to TRBJ2-7; 9 nucleotides agree with TRBD1. The CDR3 consists of 13 residues. With 1 base clipped from V and 5 bases from J, the junction kept 0 bases outside the gene matches. Looked up from germline, CDR1 is SGHVS and CDR2 is FNYEAQ. The CDR3 nucleotides are TGTGCCAGCAGCTTAGGACAGGGGGACGAGCAGTACTTC. Encoded protein: CASSLGQGDEQYF. Together with reference TRBV7-6 and TRBJ2-7, the CDR3 gives the full variable domain: GAGVSQSPRYKVTKRGQDVALRCDPISGHVSLYWYRQALGQGPEFLTYFNYEAQQDKSGLPNDRFSAERPEGSISTLTIQRTEQRDSAMYRCASSLGQGDEQYFGPGTRLTVT.

V is TRBV30 and J is TRBJ2-5, with D perhaps matching TRBD1 (5 bases). Gene TRBJ2-7 matches the end of the DNA better, so the J call may be wrong. Germline V CDR1 and CDR2: GTSNPN, SVGIG (reference sequence). The CDR3 loop spans 12 amino acids. The CDR3 DNA sequence: TGTGCCTGGAATTTCAGGGCATACGAGCAGTACTTC. As protein: CAWNFRAYEQYF.

The chain joins TRBV7-2 to TRBJ2-5; perhaps TRBD2 as D (5 bases). The CDR3 spans 13 residues. V was cut by 7 bases and J by 4 bases, with 13 bases left in between. Germline V lookup: CDR1 SGHTA, CDR2 FQGNSA. This chain's CDR3 is CASTPSRVETQYF. Written as DNA, the CDR3 is TGTGCCAGCACGCCCTCGAGGGTAGAGACCCAGTACTTC.

The V gene is TRBV5-1, the J gene TRBJ2-7; no clear D. Trimming took off 3 bases at V and 1 base at J, with 14 bases between the two ends. CDR1 is SGHRS, CDR2 YFSETQ, per germline. The CDR3 length is 15 residues. The CDR3 DNA is TGCGCCAGCAGCTCCGATGGGTGGCCTTCCTACGAGCAGTACTTC. Protein product: CASSSDGWPSYEQYF.

The chain employs TRBV14 and TRBJ1-1; TRBD1 is a possible D gene (5 bases). The CDR3 runs 15 residues. Germline CDR1 is SGHDN and CDR2 is FVKESK. The germline V and J ends were trimmed by 1 base and 2 bases, with 11 bases remaining between them. CDR3 amino acids: CASSQGAGRNTEAFF. The CDR3 DNA follows: TGTGCCAGCAGCCAAGGGGCAGGGAGAAACACTGAAGCTTTCTTT.

This chain uses TRBV9 with TRBJ1-2; TRBD1 might be the D (6 bases). The CDR3 spans 13 residues. Trimming stripped 4 bases from V and 2 bases from J, with 9 bases between. The germline gives CDR1 SGDLS, CDR2 YYNGEE. The DNA of the CDR3 is TGTGCCAGCAGCCCTCAGGGGAACTATGGCTACACCTTC. It yields the protein CASSPQGNYGYTF.

The CDR3 protein is CASSLAVGRGRTGELFF. In DNA form, the CDR3 reads TGTGCCAGCAGCTTAGCAGTGGGCAGGGGGCGAACCGGGGAGCTGTTTTTT. V is TRBV7-3 and J is TRBJ2-2; 8 bases match TRBD1. This CDR3 contains 17 residues. Germline CDR1 is SGHTA and CDR2 is FQGTGA. With 2 bases clipped from V and 5 bases from J, the junction kept 10 bases outside the gene matches.

The V and J genes are TRBV9 and TRBJ2-1; perhaps TRBD2 as D (6 bases). V lost 3 bases and J lost 4, with 14 bases in between. Germline V gene lookup returns CDR1 SGDLS and CDR2 YYNGEE. The CDR3 spans 15 residues. The CDR3 bases are TGTGCCAGCAGCGGGGGACTGGGCCTTTACAATGAGCAGTTCTTC. This translates into CASSGGLGLYNEQFF.

CDR3 sequence (DNA): TGCGCCAGCAGCTTGGGGGAATCGCCCTACAATGAGCAGTTCTTC. It codes for CASSLGESPYNEQFF. The J gene is TRBJ2-1, the V gene TRBV5-1; D is unresolved. Trimming took 0 bases from V and 2 from J, leaving 9 bases between them. The CDR3 runs to 15 residues. In germline, CDR1 is SGHRS, CDR2 YFSETQ.

The chain has TRBV19 and TRBJ2-7; perhaps TRBD2 as D (6 bases). The CDR3 runs to 15 residues. The germline V gene encodes CDR1 LNHDA and CDR2 SQIVND (reference sequence). The V gene lost 5 bases and the J gene lost 5 bases, with 19 bases spanning the gap. The CDR3 bases are TGTGCCAGTAGTGTGACGGGAGCCGCTGTGCACGAGCAGTACTTC. This sequence encodes CASSVTGAAVHEQYF.

Only one count was recorded for this clone. The J gene is TRBJ2-1, the V gene TRBV29-1; D remains unclear. CDR3 size: 14 residues. V dropped 2 bases and J dropped 2 bases, with 10 bases sitting between them. Germline values: CDR1 SQVTM, CDR2 ANQGSEA. In nucleotides, the CDR3 is TGCAGCGTTGAATGGAGAGAAGCCTACAATGAGCAGTTCTTC. Amino acid sequence: CSVEWREAYNEQFF.

The CDR3: CASNPTDIRRNTEAFF. DNA of the CDR3: TGTGCCAGCAATCCCACGGACATCCGTCGGAACACTGAAGCTTTCTTT. The V gene is TRBV2, the J gene TRBJ1-1; D possibly corresponds to TRBD1 (5 bases). Germline V gives CDR1 SNHLY, CDR2 FYNNEI. The length of the CDR3 is 16 residues. V lost 7 bases and J lost 1, with 19 bases in between.

The rearrangement uses TRBV18 and TRBJ2-5; D ambiguous. The CDR3 has 13 amino acids. V lost 2 bases to trimming and J lost 5 bases, with 9 bases between them. The V gene's germline CDR1 is KGHSH and CDR2 LQKENI. CDR3 in amino acids: CASSPTRVETQYF. The CDR3 nucleotides read TGTGCCAGCTCACCAACCCGGGTTGAGACCCAGTACTTC. Full variable domain (rest looked up from reference TRBV18 and TRBJ2-5): NAGVMQNPRHLVRRRGQEARLRCSPMKGHSHVYWYRQLPEEGLKFMVYLQKENIIDESGMPKERFSAEFPKEGPSILRIQQVVRGDSAAYFCASSPTRVETQYFGPGTRLLVL.

The gene calls are TRBV7-9 and TRBJ2-3; D possibly corresponds to TRBD2 (5 bases). The V end lost 11 bases, the J end lost 4 bases, and 16 bases lay between the germline ends. Germline CDR1 is SEHNR and CDR2 is FQNEAQ (reference sequence). The CDR3 has 13 residues. Here the CDR3 reads CAFPGGSADTQYF. CDR3 nucleotide sequence: TGTGCCTTTCCAGGAGGATCGGCAGATACGCAGTATTTT.

The chain carries TRBV27 and TRBJ2-3; tentative D call: TRBD1 (6 bases). Germline V gives CDR1 MNHEY, CDR2 SMNVEV (reference sequence). CDR3 length: 14 residues. Trimming took 6 bases from V and 2 from J, leaving 12 bases between them. The CDR3 coding sequence is TGTGCCAGCAGGAGAGACAGGACCACAGATACGCAGTATTTT. The encoded protein is CASRRDRTTDTQYF.

The chain uses TRBV28 and TRBJ2-4; D is perhaps TRBD1 or TRBD2 (5 bases each). V was pared by 3 bases and J by 7 bases, with 19 bases between. From germline, CDR1 is MDHEN and CDR2 SYDVKM. This CDR3 comprises 16 residues. The DNA for the CDR3 is TGTGCCAGCAGTTTGGTTGCCGAGGGGAGAATTAACATTCAGTACTTC. Residues: CASSLVAEGRINIQYF.

The chain couples TRBV11-2 to TRBJ2-7; D remains unclear. V dropped 10 bases and J dropped 4 bases, with 17 bases sitting between them. Germline assignment: CDR1 SGHAT and CDR2 FQNNGV. The CDR3 has 13 amino acids. In nucleotides, the CDR3 is TGTGCCACTACCCCAGGCAGCTATTACGAGCAGTACTTC. This sequence encodes CATTPGSYYEQYF.

The chain joins TRBV18 to TRBJ1-2, with 8 bases that match TRBD1. V shed 3 bases and J 4 bases; nucleotides not matched to a gene: 13. This CDR3 is built from 17 residues. The germline V gene has CDR1 KGHSH and CDR2 LQKENI. The CDR3: CASSPTGQGDPFYGYTF. As DNA, the CDR3 is TGTGCCAGCTCACCTACCGGACAGGGAGACCCATTCTATGGCTACACCTTC.